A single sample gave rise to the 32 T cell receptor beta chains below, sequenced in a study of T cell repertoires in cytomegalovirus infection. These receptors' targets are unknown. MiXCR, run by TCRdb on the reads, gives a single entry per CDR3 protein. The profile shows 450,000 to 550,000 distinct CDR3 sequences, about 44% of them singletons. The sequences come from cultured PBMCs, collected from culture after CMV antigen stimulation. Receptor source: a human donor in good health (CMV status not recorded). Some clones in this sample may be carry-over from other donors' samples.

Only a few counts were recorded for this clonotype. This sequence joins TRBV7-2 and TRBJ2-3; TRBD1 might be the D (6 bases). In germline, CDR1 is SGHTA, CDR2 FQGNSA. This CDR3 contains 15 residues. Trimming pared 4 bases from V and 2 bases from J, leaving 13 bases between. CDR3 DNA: TGTGCCAGCAGCTCGGATAGGGGGAACACAGATACGCAGTATTTT. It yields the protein CASSSDRGNTDTQYF. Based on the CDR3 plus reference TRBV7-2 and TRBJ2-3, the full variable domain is GAGVSQSPSNKVTEKGKDVELRCDPISGHTALYWYRQSLGQGLEFLIYFQGNSAPDKSGLPSDRFSAERTGGSVSTLTIQRTQQEDSAVYLCASSSDRGNTDTQYFGPGTRLTVL.

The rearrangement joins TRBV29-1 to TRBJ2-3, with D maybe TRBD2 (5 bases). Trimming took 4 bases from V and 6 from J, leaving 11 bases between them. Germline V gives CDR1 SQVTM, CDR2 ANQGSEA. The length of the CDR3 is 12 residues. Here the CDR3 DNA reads TGCAGCGTTGGTCCTAGCTCGGATACGCAGTATTTT. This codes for CSVGPSSDTQYF.

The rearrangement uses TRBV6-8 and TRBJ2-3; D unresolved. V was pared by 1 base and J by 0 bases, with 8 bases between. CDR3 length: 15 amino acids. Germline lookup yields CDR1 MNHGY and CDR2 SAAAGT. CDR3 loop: CASSYFHGSTDTQYF. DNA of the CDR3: TGTGCCAGCAGTTACTTTCACGGAAGCACAGATACGCAGTATTTT.

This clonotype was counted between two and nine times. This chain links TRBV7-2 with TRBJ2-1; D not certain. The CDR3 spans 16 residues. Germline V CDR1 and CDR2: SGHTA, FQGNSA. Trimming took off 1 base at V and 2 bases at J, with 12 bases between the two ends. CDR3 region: CASSLVFGNTYNEQFF. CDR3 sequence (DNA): TGTGCCAGCAGCTTAGTATTTGGGAATACCTACAATGAGCAGTTCTTC.

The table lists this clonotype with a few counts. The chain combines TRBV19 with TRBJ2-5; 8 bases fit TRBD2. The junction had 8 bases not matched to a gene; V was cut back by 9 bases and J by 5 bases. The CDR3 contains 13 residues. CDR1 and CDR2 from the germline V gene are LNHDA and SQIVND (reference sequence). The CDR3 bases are TGTGCCAGCAGCATCGGGGGGGGTGAGACCCAGTACTTC. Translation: CASSIGGGETQYF.

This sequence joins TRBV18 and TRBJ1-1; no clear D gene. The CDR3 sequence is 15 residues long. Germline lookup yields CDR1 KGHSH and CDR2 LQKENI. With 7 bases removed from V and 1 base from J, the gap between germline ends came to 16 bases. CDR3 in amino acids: CASFKSPPGNTEAFF. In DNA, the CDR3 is TGTGCCAGCTTCAAGTCCCCCCCCGGGAACACTGAAGCTTTCTTT.

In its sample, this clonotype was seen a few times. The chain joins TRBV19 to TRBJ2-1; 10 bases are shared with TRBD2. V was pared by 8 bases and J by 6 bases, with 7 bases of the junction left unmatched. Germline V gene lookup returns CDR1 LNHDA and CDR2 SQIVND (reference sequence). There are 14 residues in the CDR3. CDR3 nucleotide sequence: TGTGCCAGTGCCGGGACTAGCGACAGCAATGAGCAGTTCTTC. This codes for CASAGTSDSNEQFF.

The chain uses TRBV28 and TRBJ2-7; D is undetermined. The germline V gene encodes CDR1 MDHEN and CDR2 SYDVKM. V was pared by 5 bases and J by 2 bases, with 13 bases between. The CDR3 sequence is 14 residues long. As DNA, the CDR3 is TGTGCCAGCAGTCCAGGCTCACCCGCCTACGAGCAGTACTTC. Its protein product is CASSPGSPAYEQYF.

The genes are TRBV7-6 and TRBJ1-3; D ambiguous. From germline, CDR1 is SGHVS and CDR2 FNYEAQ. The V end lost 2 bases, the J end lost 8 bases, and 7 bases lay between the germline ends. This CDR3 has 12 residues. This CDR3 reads CASSLLTDTIYF. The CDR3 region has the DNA TGTGCCAGCAGCTTATTAACCGACACCATATATTTT.

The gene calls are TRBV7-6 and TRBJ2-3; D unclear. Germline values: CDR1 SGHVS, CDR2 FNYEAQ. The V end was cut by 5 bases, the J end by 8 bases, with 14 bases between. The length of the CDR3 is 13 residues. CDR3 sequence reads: CASSPPWGVTQYF. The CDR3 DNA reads TGTGCCAGCAGCCCCCCGTGGGGTGTTACGCAGTATTTT.

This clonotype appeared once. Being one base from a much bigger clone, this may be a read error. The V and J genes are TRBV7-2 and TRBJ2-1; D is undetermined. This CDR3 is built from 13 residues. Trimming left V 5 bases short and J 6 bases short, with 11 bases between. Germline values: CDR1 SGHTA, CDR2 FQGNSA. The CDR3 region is CASSPGRFNEQFF. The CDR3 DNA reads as TGTGCCAGCAGCCCTGGCCGATTCAATGAGCAGTTCTTC.

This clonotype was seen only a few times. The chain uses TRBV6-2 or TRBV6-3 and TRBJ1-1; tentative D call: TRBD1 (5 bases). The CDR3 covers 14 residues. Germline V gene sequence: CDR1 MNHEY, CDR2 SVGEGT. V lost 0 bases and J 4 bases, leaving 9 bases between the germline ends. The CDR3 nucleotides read TGTGCCAGCAGTTACTCGAGCGGGGCCACTGAAGCTTTCTTT. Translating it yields CASSYSSGATEAFF.

The CDR3 coding sequence is TGTGCCAGCAGCTTTTCCGGAGGCTCGGTTCGGGGGACCCAGTACTTC. Translation gives CASSFSGGSVRGTQYF. J is TRBJ2-5 and V is TRBV7-9; tentative D call: TRBD2 (5 bases). The CDR3 contains 16 residues. Germline-derived CDR1 and CDR2 are SEHNR and FQNEAQ (reference sequence). V dropped 3 bases and J dropped 7 bases, with 21 bases sitting between them.

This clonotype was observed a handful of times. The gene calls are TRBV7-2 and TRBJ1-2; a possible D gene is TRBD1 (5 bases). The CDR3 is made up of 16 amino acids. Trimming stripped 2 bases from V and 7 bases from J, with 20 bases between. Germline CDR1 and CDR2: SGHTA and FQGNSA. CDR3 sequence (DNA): TGTGCCAGCAGCTTAATCGGTCAGGGTTTGATCTCTGGCTACACCTTC. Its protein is CASSLIGQGLISGYTF.

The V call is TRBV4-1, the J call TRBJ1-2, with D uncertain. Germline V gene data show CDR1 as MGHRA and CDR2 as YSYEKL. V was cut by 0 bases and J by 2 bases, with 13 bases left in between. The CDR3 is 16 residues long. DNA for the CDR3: TGCGCCAGCAGCCAAGATAACCGACCGGGGAACTATGGCTACACCTTC. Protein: CASSQDNRPGNYGYTF.

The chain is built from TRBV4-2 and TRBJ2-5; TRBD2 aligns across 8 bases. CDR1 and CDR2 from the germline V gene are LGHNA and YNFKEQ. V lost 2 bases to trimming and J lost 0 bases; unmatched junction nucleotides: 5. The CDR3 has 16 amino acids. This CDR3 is CASSQLLRGDQETQYF. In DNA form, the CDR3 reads TGTGCCAGCAGCCAACTCTTGCGGGGGGACCAAGAGACCCAGTACTTC.

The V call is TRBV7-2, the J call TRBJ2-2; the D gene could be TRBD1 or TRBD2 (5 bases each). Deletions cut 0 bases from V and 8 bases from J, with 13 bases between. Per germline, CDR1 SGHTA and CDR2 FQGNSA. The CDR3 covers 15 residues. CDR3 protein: CASSLAVGAMGELFF. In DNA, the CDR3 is TGTGCCAGCAGCTTAGCGGTCGGGGCCATGGGGGAGCTGTTTTTT.

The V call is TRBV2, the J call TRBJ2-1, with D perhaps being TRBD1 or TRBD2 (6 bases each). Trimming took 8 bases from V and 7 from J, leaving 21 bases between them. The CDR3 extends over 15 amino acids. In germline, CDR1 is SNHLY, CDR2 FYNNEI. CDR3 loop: CASHAATGSGNEQFF. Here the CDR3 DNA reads TGTGCCAGCCACGCCGCGACAGGTAGCGGAAATGAGCAGTTCTTC. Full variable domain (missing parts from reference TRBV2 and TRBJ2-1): EPEVTQTPSHQVTQMGQEVILRCVPISNHLYFYWYRQILGQKVEFLVSFYNNEISEKSEIFDDQFSVERPDGSNFTLKIRSTKLEDSAMYFCASHAATGSGNEQFFGPGTRLTVL.

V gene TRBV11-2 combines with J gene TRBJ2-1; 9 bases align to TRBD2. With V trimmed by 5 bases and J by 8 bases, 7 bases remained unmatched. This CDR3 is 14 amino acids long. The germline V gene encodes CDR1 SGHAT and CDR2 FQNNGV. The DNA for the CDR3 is TGTGCCAGCAGCGATAGAGGACTAGCGTATGAGCAGTTCTTC. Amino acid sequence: CASSDRGLAYEQFF.

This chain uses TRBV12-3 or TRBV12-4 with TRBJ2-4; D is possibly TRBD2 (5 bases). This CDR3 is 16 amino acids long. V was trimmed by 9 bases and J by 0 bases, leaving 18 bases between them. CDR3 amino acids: CASSADGVIAKNIQYF. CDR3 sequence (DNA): TGTGCCAGTAGTGCGGACGGGGTGATAGCCAAAAACATTCAGTACTTC.

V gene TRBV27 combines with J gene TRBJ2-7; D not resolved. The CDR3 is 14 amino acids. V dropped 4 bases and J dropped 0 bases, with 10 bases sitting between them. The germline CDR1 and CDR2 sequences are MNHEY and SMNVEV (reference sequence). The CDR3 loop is CASSWQASSYEQYF. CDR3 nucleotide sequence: TGTGCCAGCAGTTGGCAGGCAAGCTCCTACGAGCAGTACTTC.

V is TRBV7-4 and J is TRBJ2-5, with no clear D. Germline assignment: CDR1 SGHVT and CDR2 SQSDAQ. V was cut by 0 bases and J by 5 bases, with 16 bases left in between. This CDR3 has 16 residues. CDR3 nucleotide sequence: TGTGCCAGCAGCTTAGCGCTGTCCTCTTCTGCGGAGACCCAGTACTTC. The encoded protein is CASSLALSSSAETQYF.

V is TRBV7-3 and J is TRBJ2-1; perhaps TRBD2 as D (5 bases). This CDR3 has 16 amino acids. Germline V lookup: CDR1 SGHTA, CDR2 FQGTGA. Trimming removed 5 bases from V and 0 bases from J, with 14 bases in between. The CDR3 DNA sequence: TGTGCCAGCAGCGCACTCCTGGGGAGCTCCTACAATGAGCAGTTCTTC. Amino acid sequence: CASSALLGSSYNEQFF.

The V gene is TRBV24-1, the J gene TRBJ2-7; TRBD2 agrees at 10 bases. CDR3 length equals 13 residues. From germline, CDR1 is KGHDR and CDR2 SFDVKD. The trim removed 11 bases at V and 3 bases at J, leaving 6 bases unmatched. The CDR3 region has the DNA TGTGCCAAGCAGCGGGAGGGTTACTACGAGCAGTACTTC. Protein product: CAKQREGYYEQYF.

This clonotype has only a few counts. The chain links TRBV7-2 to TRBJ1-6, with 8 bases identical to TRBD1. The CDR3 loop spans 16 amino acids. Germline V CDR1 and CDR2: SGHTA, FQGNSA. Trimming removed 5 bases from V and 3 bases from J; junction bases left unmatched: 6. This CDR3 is CASSARGPIYNSPLHF. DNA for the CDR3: TGTGCCAGCAGCGCCAGGGGGCCCATCTATAATTCACCCCTCCACTTT.

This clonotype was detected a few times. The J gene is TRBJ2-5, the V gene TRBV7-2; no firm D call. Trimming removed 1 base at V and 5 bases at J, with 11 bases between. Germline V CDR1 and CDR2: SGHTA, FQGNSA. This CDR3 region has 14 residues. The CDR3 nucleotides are TGTGCCAGCAGCTTAGTGATGGGGTCGGAGACCCAGTACTTC. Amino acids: CASSLVMGSETQYF.

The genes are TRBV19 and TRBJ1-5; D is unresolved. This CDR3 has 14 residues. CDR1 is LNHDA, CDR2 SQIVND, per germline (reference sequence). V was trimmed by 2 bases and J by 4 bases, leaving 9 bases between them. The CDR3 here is CASSIYSRNQPQHF. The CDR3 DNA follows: TGTGCCAGTAGTATATACAGCAGAAATCAGCCCCAGCATTTT.

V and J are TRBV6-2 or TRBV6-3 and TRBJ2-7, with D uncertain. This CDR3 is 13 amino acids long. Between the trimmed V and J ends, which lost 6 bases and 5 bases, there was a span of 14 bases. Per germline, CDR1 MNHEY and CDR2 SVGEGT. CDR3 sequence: CASSRGKSHEQYF. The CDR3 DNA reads TGTGCCAGCAGCCGTGGGAAGAGCCACGAGCAGTACTTC.

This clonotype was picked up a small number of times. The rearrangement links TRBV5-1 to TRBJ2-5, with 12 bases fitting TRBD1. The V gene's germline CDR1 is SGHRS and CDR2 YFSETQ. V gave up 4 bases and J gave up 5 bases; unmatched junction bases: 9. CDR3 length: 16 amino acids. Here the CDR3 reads CASSRSGTGGLETQYF. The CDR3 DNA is TGCGCCAGCAGCCGGAGTGGGACAGGGGGCTTGGAGACCCAGTACTTC.

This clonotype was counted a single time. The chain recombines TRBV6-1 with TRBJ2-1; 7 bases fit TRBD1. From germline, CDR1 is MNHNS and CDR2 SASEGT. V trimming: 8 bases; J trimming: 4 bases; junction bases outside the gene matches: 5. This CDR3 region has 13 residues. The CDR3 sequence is CASYRDRYNEQFF. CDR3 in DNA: TGTGCCAGCTACCGGGACAGATACAATGAGCAGTTCTTC.

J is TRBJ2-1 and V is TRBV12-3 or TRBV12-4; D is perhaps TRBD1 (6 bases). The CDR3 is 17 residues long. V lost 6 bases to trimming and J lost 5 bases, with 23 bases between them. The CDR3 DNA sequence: TGTGCCAGCAGGGCGCTACCCACATCGGGACATAACAATGAGCAGTTCTTC. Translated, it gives CASRALPTSGHNNEQFF.

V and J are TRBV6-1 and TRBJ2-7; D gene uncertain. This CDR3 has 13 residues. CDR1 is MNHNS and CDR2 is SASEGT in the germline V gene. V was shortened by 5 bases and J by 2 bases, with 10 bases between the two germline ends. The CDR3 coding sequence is TGTGCCAGCAGTAACTACCCTCCCTACGAGCAGTACTTC. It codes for CASSNYPPYEQYF.